This note documents a single T cell receptor (beta chain) sequence. Antigen: not known. This sample was included in a study of CD8 T cells in ankylosing spondylitis. Study-level points and caveats: There was a TCR beta motif, made of eight highly homologous variants, that appeared characteristic of ankylosing spondylitis blood.

TCRdb processed the 5' RACE reads anew with MiXCR; each CDR3 protein has one entry. Seen here are 200,000 to 250,000 distinct CDR3 sequences, about 11% observed once, and the top ten hold under 8%. Sequencing used blood, either unsorted or a sorted T cell fraction (not recorded which). The sequence was obtained from a male donor with ankylosing spondylitis or in good health (not recorded which).

The CDR3 nucleotides are TGTGCCAGCAGCTTACGTTCGGCGGATTCGGGGGGGAGCGAGCAGTTCTTC. Translating gives CASSLRSADSGGSEQFF. The chain couples TRBV7-9 to TRBJ2-1, with 8 bases identical to TRBD2. The CDR3 spans 17 residues. The V gene end was trimmed by 2 bases and the J gene end by 10 bases; junction bases not matched to a gene: 16. Germline CDR1 reads SEHNR; CDR2 reads FQNEAQ (reference sequence).